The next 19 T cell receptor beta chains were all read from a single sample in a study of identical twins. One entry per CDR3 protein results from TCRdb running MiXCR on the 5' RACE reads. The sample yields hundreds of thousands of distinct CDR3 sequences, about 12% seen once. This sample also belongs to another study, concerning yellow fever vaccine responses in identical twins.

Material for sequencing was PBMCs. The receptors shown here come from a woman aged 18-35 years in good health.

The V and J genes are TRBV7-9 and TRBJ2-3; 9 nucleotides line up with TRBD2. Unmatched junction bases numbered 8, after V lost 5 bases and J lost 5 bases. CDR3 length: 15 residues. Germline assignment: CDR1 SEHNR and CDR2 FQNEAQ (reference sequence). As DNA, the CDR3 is TGTGCCAGCAGCCCGGGACTAGCACCCGAAGATACGCAGTATTTT. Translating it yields CASSPGLAPEDTQYF. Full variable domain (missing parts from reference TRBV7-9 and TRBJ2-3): DTGVSQNPRHKITKRGQNVTFRCDPISEHNRLYWYRQTLGQGPEFLTYFQNEAQLEKSRLLSDRFSAERPKGSFSTLEIQRTEQGDSAMYLCASSPGLAPEDTQYFGPGTRLTVL.

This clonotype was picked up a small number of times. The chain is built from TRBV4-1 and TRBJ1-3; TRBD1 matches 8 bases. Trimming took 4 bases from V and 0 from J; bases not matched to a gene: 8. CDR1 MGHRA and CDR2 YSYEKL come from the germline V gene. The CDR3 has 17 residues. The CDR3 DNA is TGCGCCAGCAGCCGAGAACCGGGACAGGTCTCTGGAAACACCATATATTTT. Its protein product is CASSREPGQVSGNTIYF.

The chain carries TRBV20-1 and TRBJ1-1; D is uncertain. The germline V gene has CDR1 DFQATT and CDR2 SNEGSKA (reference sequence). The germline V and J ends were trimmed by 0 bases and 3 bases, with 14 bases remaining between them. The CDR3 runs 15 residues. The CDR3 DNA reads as TGCAGTGCTAGAGACCCTGTCGACTGGGACACTGAAGCTTTCTTT. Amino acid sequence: CSARDPVDWDTEAFF.

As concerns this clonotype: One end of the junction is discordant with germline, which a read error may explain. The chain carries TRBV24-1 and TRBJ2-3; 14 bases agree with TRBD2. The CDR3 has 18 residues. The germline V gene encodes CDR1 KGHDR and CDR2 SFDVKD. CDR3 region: CSGTGPGLAGEASDTQYF. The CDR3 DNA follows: TGCAGTGGCACGGGACCGGGACTAGCGGGAGAAGCCTCAGATACGCAGTATTTT.

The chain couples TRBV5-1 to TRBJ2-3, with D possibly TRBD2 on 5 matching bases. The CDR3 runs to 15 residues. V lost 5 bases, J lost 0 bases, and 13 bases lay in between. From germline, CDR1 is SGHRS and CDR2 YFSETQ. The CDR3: CASSGRGWSTDTQYF. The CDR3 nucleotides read TGCGCCAGCAGTGGTCGCGGGTGGAGCACAGATACGCAGTATTTT.

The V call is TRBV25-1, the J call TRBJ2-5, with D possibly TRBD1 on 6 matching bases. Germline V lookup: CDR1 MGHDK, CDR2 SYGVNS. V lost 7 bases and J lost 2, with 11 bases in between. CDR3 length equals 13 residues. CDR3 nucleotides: TGTGCCAGCACCGGGACACCACAAGAGACCCAGTACTTC. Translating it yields CASTGTPQETQYF.

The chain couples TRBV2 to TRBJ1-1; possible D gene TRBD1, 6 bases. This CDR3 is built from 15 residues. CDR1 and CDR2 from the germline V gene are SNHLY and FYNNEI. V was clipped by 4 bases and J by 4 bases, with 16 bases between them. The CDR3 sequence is CASSVLQGRGTEAFF. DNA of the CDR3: TGTGCCAGCAGTGTCCTACAGGGTAGAGGCACTGAAGCTTTCTTT.

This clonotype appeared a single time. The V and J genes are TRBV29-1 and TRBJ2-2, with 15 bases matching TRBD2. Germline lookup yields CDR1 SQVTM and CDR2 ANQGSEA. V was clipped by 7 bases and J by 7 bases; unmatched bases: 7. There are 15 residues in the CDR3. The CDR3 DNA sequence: TGCAGCGCCGCCGGACTAGCGGGAGGGTGCGGGGAGCTGTTTTTT. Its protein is CSAAGLAGGCGELFF.

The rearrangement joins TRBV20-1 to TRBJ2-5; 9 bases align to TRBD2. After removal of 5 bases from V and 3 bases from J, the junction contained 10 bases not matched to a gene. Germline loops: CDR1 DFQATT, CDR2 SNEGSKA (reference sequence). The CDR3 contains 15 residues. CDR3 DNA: TGCAGTGCTGTTCAACCGGGACTAGCCAAAGAGACCCAGTACTTC. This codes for CSAVQPGLAKETQYF.

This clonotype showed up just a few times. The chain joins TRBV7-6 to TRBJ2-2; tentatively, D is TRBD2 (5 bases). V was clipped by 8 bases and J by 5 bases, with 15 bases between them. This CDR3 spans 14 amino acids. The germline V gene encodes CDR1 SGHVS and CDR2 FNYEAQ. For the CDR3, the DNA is TGTGCCAGCGTACCGGGAACATCGACCGGGGAGCTGTTTTTT. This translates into CASVPGTSTGELFF.

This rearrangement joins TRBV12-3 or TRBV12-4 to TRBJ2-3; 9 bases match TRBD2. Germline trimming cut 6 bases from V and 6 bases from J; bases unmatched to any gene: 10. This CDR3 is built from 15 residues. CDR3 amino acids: CASRAERLAADTQYF. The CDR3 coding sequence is TGTGCCAGCAGGGCTGAAAGACTAGCGGCCGATACGCAGTATTTT.

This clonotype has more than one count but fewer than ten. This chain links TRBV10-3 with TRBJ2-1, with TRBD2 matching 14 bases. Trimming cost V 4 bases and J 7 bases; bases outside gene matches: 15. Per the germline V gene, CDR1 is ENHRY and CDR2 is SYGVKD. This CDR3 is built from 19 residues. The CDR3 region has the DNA TGTGCCATCAGTGCCCTAATATTAACCGGGACTAGCGGGAGTAATGAGCAGTTCTTC. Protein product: CAISALILTGTSGSNEQFF.

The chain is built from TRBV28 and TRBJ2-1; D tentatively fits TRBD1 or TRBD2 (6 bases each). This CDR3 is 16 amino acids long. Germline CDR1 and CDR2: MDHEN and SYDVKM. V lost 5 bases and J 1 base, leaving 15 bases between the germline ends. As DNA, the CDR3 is TGTGCCAGCAGTCCTATACGGGGGACATCCTACAATGAGCAGTTCTTC. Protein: CASSPIRGTSYNEQFF. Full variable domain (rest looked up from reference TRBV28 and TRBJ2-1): DVKVTQSSRYLVKRTGEKVFLECVQDMDHENMFWYRQDPGLGLRLIYFSYDVKMKEKGDIPEGYSVSREKKERFSLILESASTNQTSMYLCASSPIRGTSYNEQFFGPGTRLTVL.

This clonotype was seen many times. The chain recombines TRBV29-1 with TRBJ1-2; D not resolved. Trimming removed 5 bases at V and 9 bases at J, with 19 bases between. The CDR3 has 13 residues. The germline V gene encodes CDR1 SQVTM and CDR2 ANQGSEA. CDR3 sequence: CSVYEPAPFSYTF. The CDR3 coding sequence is TGCAGCGTTTATGAACCGGCGCCGTTCAGCTACACCTTC. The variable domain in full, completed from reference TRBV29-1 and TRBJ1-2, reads SAVISQKPSRDICQRGTSLTIQCQVDSQVTMMFWYRQQPGQSLTLIATANQGSEATYESGFVIDKFPISRPNLTFSTLTVSNMSPEDSSIYLCSVYEPAPFSYTFGSGTRLTVV.

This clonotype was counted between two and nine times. The CDR3 nucleotides are TGTGCCAGCAGTGCCGGGACAGCCTACAATGAGCAGTTCTTC. It codes for CASSAGTAYNEQFF. The genes are TRBV12-3 or TRBV12-4 and TRBJ2-1; 7 positions agree with TRBD1. V dropped 5 bases and J dropped 2; count of bases not matched to a gene: 3. The CDR3 contains 14 residues.

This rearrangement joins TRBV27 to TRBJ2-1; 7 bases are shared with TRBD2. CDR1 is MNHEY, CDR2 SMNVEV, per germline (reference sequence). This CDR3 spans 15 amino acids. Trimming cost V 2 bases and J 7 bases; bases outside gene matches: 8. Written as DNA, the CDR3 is TGTGCCAGCAGTTTACGGGACTACCCTACAAATGAGCAGTTCTTC. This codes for CASSLRDYPTNEQFF.

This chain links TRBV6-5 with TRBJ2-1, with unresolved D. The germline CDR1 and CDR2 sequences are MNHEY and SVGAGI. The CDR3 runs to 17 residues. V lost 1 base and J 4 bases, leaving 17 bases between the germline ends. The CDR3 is CASSYLRKSDGYNEQFF. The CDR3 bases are TGTGCCAGCAGTTACTTGAGAAAAAGCGATGGATACAATGAGCAGTTCTTC.

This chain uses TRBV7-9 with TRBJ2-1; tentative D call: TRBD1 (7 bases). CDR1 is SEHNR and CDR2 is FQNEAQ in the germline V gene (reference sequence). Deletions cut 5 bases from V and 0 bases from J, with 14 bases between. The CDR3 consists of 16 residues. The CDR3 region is CASSPQGGLSYNEQFF. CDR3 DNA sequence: TGTGCCAGCAGCCCCCAGGGGGGACTCTCCTACAATGAGCAGTTCTTC.

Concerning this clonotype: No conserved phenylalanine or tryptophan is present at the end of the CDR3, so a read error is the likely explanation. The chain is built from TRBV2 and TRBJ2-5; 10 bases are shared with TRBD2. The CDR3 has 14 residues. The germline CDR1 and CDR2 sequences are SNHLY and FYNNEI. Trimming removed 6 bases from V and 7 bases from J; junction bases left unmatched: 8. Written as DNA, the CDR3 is TGTGCCAGCAGGGGACTAGCGCCGGAGGGGACCCAGTACTTA. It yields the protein CASRGLAPEGTQYL.